The 25 T cell receptor beta chains below all came from one sample that was sequenced in a study of CD8 T cells in Susac syndrome. RNA amounts of roughly 0.45 to 1 ug underwent reverse transcription with random hexamers. TCRdb reprocessed the immunoSEQ multiplex PCR reads via MiXCR and lists one record per CDR3 protein. The sample contains 150,000 to 200,000 distinct CDR3 sequences, roughly nine tenths of which appear only once. The sample was CD4+ T cells from PBMCs. The receptors originated from a human donor with Susac syndrome.

This rearrangement joins TRBV12-3 or TRBV12-4 to TRBJ2-2, with 11 bases fitting TRBD1. The CDR3 has 15 amino acids. Losses at the gene ends were 6 bases for V and 6 bases for J; bases not matched to a gene: 6. This CDR3 reads CASSPGQGDPGELFF. DNA for the CDR3: TGTGCCAGCAGCCCGGGACAGGGGGACCCCGGGGAGCTGTTTTTT.

The chain uses TRBV20-1 and TRBJ2-1; D ambiguous. Deletions cut 6 bases from V and 4 bases from J, with 7 bases between. This CDR3 contains 11 residues. Germline V gene sequence: CDR1 DFQATT, CDR2 SNEGSKA (reference sequence). The CDR3 region is CSAAAYNEQFF. The CDR3 coding sequence is TGCAGTGCGGCGGCATACAATGAGCAGTTCTTC.

This chain uses TRBV20-1 with TRBJ1-4, with TRBD1 matching 7 bases. The CDR3 runs to 16 residues. V lost 0 bases to trimming and J lost 2 bases; unmatched junction nucleotides: 6. Germline CDR1 DFQATT, CDR2 SNEGSKA (reference sequence). The CDR3: CSARDRDRTTNEKLFF. CDR3 coding DNA: TGCAGTGCTAGAGATCGGGACAGAACCACTAATGAAAAACTGTTTTTT.

The genes are TRBV10-3 and TRBJ1-2; D perhaps matches TRBD1 (6 bases). The V end lost 5 bases, the J end lost 0 bases, and 16 bases lay between the germline ends. The CDR3 covers 16 residues. Per the germline V gene, CDR1 is ENHRY and CDR2 is SYGVKD. CDR3 in amino acids: CAISPGAGVTNYGYTF. CDR3 nucleotide sequence: TGTGCCATCAGTCCAGGGGCAGGGGTTACTAACTATGGCTACACCTTC.

This sequence joins TRBV20-1 and TRBJ2-1, with TRBD1 identical over 12 bases. The CDR3 extends over 15 amino acids. The V and J ends lost 6 bases and 6 bases, in that order; junction bases with no gene match: 9. Germline V gene lookup returns CDR1 DFQATT and CDR2 SNEGSKA (reference sequence). The CDR3 region has the DNA TGCAGTGCATTGACCGGGACAGGGGGCTTCAATGAGCAGTTCTTC. Its protein product is CSALTGTGGFNEQFF.

This chain uses TRBV3-1 with TRBJ2-1; no clear D gene. Germline lookup yields CDR1 LGHDT and CDR2 YNNKEL (reference sequence). The CDR3 is 16 amino acids. V was shortened by 4 bases and J by 0 bases, with 13 bases between the two germline ends. The CDR3 DNA is TGTGCCAGCAGCCCCGCCGGGCAGTACTCCTACAATGAGCAGTTCTTC. Translated: CASSPAGQYSYNEQFF.

The chain uses TRBV9 and TRBJ1-3; D is perhaps TRBD1 (5 bases). This CDR3 contains 17 residues. V was trimmed by 0 bases and J by 0 bases, leaving 13 bases between them. The germline V gene has CDR1 SGDLS and CDR2 YYNGEE. CDR3 DNA sequence: TGTGCCAGCAGCGTAGCTACAGGTGCCGTCTCTGGAAACACCATATATTTT. Translated: CASSVATGAVSGNTIYF.

V and J are TRBV19 and TRBJ2-7; TRBD1 matches at 7 bases. Germline CDR1 and CDR2: LNHDA and SQIVND (reference sequence). The CDR3 contains 15 residues. Losses at the gene ends were 6 bases for V and 7 bases for J; bases not matched to a gene: 15. CDR3 loop: CASRTGPNAIGEQYF. CDR3 DNA: TGTGCCAGTAGGACAGGGCCCAACGCTATTGGAGAGCAGTACTTC.

The chain carries TRBV29-1 and TRBJ1-1; D is unresolved. Per the germline V gene, CDR1 is SQVTM and CDR2 is ANQGSEA. CDR3 length equals 12 residues. Trimming stripped 4 bases from V and 1 base from J, with 7 bases between. Here the CDR3 reads CSVGGANTEAFF. The CDR3 bases are TGCAGCGTTGGTGGAGCGAACACTGAAGCTTTCTTT.

The CDR3: CASSPRQVLETQYF. CDR3 in DNA: TGTGCCAGCAGTCCTAGACAGGTTTTGGAGACCCAGTACTTC. V usage is TRBV28 and J usage is TRBJ2-5, with D possibly being TRBD1 (6 bases). The CDR3 covers 14 residues. CDR1 and CDR2 (germline): MDHEN, SYDVKM. Trimming pared 5 bases from V and 5 bases from J, leaving 15 bases between.

As to this clonotype: The limits of the CDR3 on the DNA are not certain, so only TCRdb's listed CDR3 is given. J is TRBJ1-1 and V is TRBV2. The CDR3 is 15 residues long, ends included. Per the germline V gene, CDR1 is SNHLY and CDR2 is FYNNEI. CDR3 protein: CASSTSGGGMAEAFF.

On this clonotype: Because the CDR3 is missing its conserved closing phenylalanine or tryptophan, this is likely a read error. The rearrangement uses TRBV11-2 and TRBJ2-1, with a weak D call TRBD2 (5 bases). CDR1 and CDR2 (germline): SGHAT, FQNNGV. The CDR3 sequence is 14 residues long. Deletions cut 7 bases from V and 3 bases from J, with 13 bases between. This CDR3 reads CASKVGVSYNEQFL. CDR3 in DNA: TGTGCCAGCAAAGTCGGGGTGAGCTACAATGAGCAGTTCCTC.

This clonotype was recorded only once. This chain links TRBV5-1 with TRBJ2-1; perhaps TRBD2 as D (6 bases). Looked up from germline, CDR1 is SGHRS and CDR2 is YFSETQ. The CDR3 runs 17 residues. Trimming removed 4 bases at V and 6 bases at J, with 23 bases between. The CDR3 DNA reads TGCGCCAGCAGCGAAACTAGTACCCTGGAGGGGATCAATGAGCAGTTCTTC. This codes for CASSETSTLEGINEQFF.

The chain recombines TRBV5-1 with TRBJ2-2; no clear D. Germline CDR1 is SGHRS and CDR2 is YFSETQ. The length of the CDR3 is 15 residues. The V end lost 6 bases, the J end lost 2 bases, and 14 bases lay between the germline ends. The CDR3 spells CASKGSVTNTGELFF. The CDR3, as DNA: TGCGCCAGCAAGGGAAGCGTTACAAACACCGGGGAGCTGTTTTTT.

A single count supports this clonotype. The V call is TRBV19, the J call TRBJ2-5; TRBD1 matches at 7 bases. Germline V lookup: CDR1 LNHDA, CDR2 SQIVND (reference sequence). V dropped 5 bases and J dropped 5; count of bases not matched to a gene: 11. This CDR3 comprises 15 residues. In nucleotides, the CDR3 is TGTGCCAGTAGTCTAGGAAAGGGGGCGCGGGAGACCCAGTACTTC. Its translation: CASSLGKGARETQYF.

This rearrangement joins TRBV19 to TRBJ2-3; possibly TRBD2 for D (5 bases). The ends were cut back, 2 bases at V and 1 base at J, with 7 bases in the middle. The CDR3 runs 14 residues. The germline V gene encodes CDR1 LNHDA and CDR2 SQIVND (reference sequence). CDR3 sequence: CASSIKEGTDTQYF. DNA for the CDR3: TGTGCCAGTAGTATAAAGGAGGGCACAGATACGCAGTATTTT.

The chain has TRBV5-1 and TRBJ2-1, with TRBD1 as a possible D gene (6 bases). CDR1 and CDR2 from the germline V gene are SGHRS and YFSETQ. The CDR3 has 12 amino acids. The ends were cut back, 5 bases at V and 7 bases at J, with 10 bases in the middle. The CDR3 DNA reads TGCGCCAGCAGGACAGGTTCAAATGAGCAGTTCTTC. Amino acid sequence: CASRTGSNEQFF.

The V call is TRBV29-1, the J call TRBJ2-2, with a weak D call TRBD1 (6 bases). This CDR3 is built from 15 residues. CDR1 and CDR2 (germline): SQVTM, ANQGSEA. V was trimmed by 7 bases and J by 2 bases, leaving 17 bases between them. CDR3 in DNA: TGCAGCGCACGGGGTTCGACAGGAAACACCGGGGAGCTGTTTTTT. The encoded protein is CSARGSTGNTGELFF.

This chain uses TRBV19 with TRBJ1-5; unclear D gene. The CDR3 consists of 13 residues. In germline, CDR1 is LNHDA, CDR2 SQIVND (reference sequence). V lost 8 bases to trimming and J lost 3 bases, with 11 bases between them. The CDR3 region is CASSKGPNQPQHF. The CDR3 DNA reads TGTGCCAGTTCGAAAGGGCCCAATCAGCCCCAGCATTTT.

This clonotype has a handful of counts. V gene TRBV5-4 combines with J gene TRBJ2-3; the D gene could be TRBD1 or TRBD2 (5 bases each). The CDR3 is made up of 14 amino acids. Germline-derived CDR1 and CDR2 are SGHNT and YYREEE (reference sequence). The V and J ends lost 4 bases and 6 bases respectively, with 15 bases between them. CDR3 coding DNA: TGTGCCAGCAGCCCGGGGACGGGGACGGATACGCAGTATTTT. The encoded protein is CASSPGTGTDTQYF.

The gene calls are TRBV20-1 and TRBJ2-5; 10 bases match TRBD2. CDR3 length: 14 residues. V shed 5 bases and J 2 bases; nucleotides not matched to a gene: 5. In germline, CDR1 is DFQATT, CDR2 SNEGSKA (reference sequence). In DNA form, the CDR3 reads TGCAGTGCTCCACTAGCGGGGAGGCAAGAGACCCAGTACTTC. Translated: CSAPLAGRQETQYF.

As concerns this clonotype: The germline gene is not matched at one end of the junction; a read error may be the cause. The chain has TRBV7-7 and TRBJ1-1; tentatively, D is TRBD1 (5 bases). Per germline, CDR1 SSHAT and CDR2 FNYEAQ (reference sequence). The CDR3 runs to 15 residues. The CDR3 bases are TGTGCTAGCAGCCCCCTGTCCGGGGCGAACACTGAAGCTTTCTTT. Amino acids: CASSPLSGANTEAFF. Complete variable domain (other parts from reference TRBV7-7 and TRBJ1-1): GAGVSQSPRYKVTKRGQDVTLRCDPISSHATLYWYQQALGQGPEFLTYFNYEAQPDKSGLPSDRFSAERPEGSISTLTIQRTEQRDSAMYRCASSPLSGANTEAFFGQGTRLTVV.

V gene TRBV27 combines with J gene TRBJ1-1; D unresolved. Per the germline V gene, CDR1 is MNHEY and CDR2 is SMNVEV (reference sequence). V lost 3 bases, J lost 1 base, and 12 bases lay in between. The CDR3 has 15 amino acids. CDR3 bases: TGTGCCAGCAGTTTTATGGACCAGCGGAACACTGAAGCTTTCTTT. Amino acid sequence: CASSFMDQRNTEAFF.

This chain joins TRBV3-1 and TRBJ2-3, with TRBD1 matching over 7 bases. From germline, CDR1 is LGHDT and CDR2 YNNKEL (reference sequence). The CDR3 spans 17 residues. The ends lost 3 bases at V and 1 base at J; junction bases unmatched: 10. This chain's CDR3 is CASSHSFETGGTDTQYF. CDR3 sequence (DNA): TGTGCCAGCAGCCACTCATTCGAAACAGGGGGCACAGATACGCAGTATTTT.

The chain links TRBV10-3 to TRBJ2-2, with 7 nucleotides matching TRBD2. The CDR3 totals 14 residues. V lost 8 bases and J lost 6; bases outside the gene matches: 9. From germline, CDR1 is ENHRY and CDR2 SYGVKD. The chain's CDR3 is CAIGGLDDAGELFF. CDR3 coding DNA: TGTGCCATCGGTGGACTAGACGACGCCGGGGAGCTGTTTTTT.